Listed below are T cell receptor beta chains from one sample, sequenced in a study of blood T cell repertoires in COVID-19. Using immunoSEQ multiplex PCR, the repertoire was profiled, and TCRdb retains in-frame clones only, with some absent. Of tens of thousands of clones in the sample, just under 85% were seen once. Sequencing input: peripheral blood. The receptor source for this set is a woman in her seventies with active or convalescent COVID-19. Each CDR3 is given with its conserved first and last residue. Each record gives: CDR3 length, V gene, clone size, J gene, D gene, CDR3 DNA, CDR3 protein. A D gene is named only where the DNA matches it firmly. Expanded clones get a size class; other rows say once, few or many, or leave the size out.

len: 13; v_gene: TRBV6-5; abundance: NA; j_gene: TRBJ2-1; d_gene: NA; CDR3nt: TGTGCCAGCAGCCTGCAGGGTCTCAATGAGCAGTTCTTC; CDR3aa: CASSLQGLNEQFF
len: 15; v_gene: TRBV3-1/TRBV3-2; abundance: NA; j_gene: TRBJ2-5; d_gene: TRBD1; CDR3nt: TGTGCCAGCAGCCAGACACAAGGGGGCCGAGAGACCCAGTACTTC; CDR3aa: CASSQTQGGRETQYF
len: 16; v_gene: TRBV24-1; abundance: NA; j_gene: TRBJ2-5; d_gene: TRBD2; CDR3nt: TGTGCCACCAGTTCCCCTCGCGGGGGGAACCAAGAGACCCAGTACTTC; CDR3aa: CATSSPRGGNQETQYF
len: 15; v_gene: TRBV5-1; abundance: NA; j_gene: TRBJ2-7; d_gene: NA; CDR3nt: TGCGCCAGCAGCTTGGCGGCAGGGGTTTCCTACGAGCAGTACTTC; CDR3aa: CASSLAAGVSYEQYF
len: 14; v_gene: TRBV15; abundance: NA; j_gene: TRBJ1-4; d_gene: TRBD1; CDR3nt: TGTGCCACCAGCTACACGGACAGGGATGAAAAACTGTTTTTT; CDR3aa: CATSYTDRDEKLFF
len: 15; v_gene: TRBV3-1/TRBV3-2; abundance: NA; j_gene: TRBJ1-5; d_gene: TRBD1; CDR3nt: TGTGCCAGCAGCCAGGGGACAGAGAGGTATCAGCCCCAGCATTTT; CDR3aa: CASSQGTERYQPQHF
len: 12; v_gene: TRBV29-1; abundance: NA; j_gene: TRBJ2-7; d_gene: TRBD1; CDR3nt: TGCAGCGTTCGGACAGGGACCTACGAGCAGTACTTC; CDR3aa: CSVRTGTYEQYF
len: 14; v_gene: TRBV19; abundance: NA; j_gene: TRBJ1-6; d_gene: TRBD1; CDR3nt: TGTGCCAGTAGTGTCGACAGGGGAAACTCACCCCTCCACTTT; CDR3aa: CASSVDRGNSPLHF
len: 16; v_gene: TRBV7-8; abundance: NA; j_gene: TRBJ2-3; d_gene: TRBD2; CDR3nt: TGTGCCAGCAGCCCAGATGGAAGCGGGGGGGCTGGTGCGCAGTATTTT; CDR3aa: CASSPDGSGGAGAQYF
len: 14; v_gene: TRBV5-1; abundance: NA; j_gene: TRBJ1-4; d_gene: TRBD1; CDR3nt: TGCGCCAGCAGCTTACAGGGGGGGTCGGAAAAACTGTTTTTT; CDR3aa: CASSLQGGSEKLFF
len: 13; v_gene: TRBV2; abundance: NA; j_gene: TRBJ2-5; d_gene: NA; CDR3nt: TGTGCCAGCAGTCCAGTAACGCAAGAGACCCAGTACTTC; CDR3aa: CASSPVTQETQYF
len: 14; v_gene: TRBV6-5; abundance: NA; j_gene: TRBJ2-7; d_gene: TRBD1; CDR3nt: TGTGCCAGCAGTTACTCTCAGGGGGTACGGGAGCAGTACTTC; CDR3aa: CASSYSQGVREQYF
len: 13; v_gene: TRBV7-2; abundance: few; j_gene: TRBJ2-7; d_gene: TRBD2; CDR3nt: TGTGCCAGCTGTAGGCTAGCGGGGGGCGAGCAGTACTTC; CDR3aa: CASCRLAGGEQYF